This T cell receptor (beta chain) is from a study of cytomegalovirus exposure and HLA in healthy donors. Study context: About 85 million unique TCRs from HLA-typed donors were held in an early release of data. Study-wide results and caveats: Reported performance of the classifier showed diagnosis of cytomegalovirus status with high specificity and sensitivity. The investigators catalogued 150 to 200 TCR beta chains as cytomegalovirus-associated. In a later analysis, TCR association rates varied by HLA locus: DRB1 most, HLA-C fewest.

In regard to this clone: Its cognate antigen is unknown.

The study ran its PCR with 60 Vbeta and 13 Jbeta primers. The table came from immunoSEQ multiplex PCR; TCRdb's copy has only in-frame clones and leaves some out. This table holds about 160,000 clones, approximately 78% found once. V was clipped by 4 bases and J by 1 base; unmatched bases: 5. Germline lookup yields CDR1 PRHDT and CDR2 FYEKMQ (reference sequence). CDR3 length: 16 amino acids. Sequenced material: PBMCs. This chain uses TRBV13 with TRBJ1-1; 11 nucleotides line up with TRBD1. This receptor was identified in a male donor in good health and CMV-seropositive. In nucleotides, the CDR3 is TGTGCCAGCAGCTACCGGGACAGGGGGGGGAACACTGAAGCTTTCTTT. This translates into CASSYRDRGGNTEAFF.